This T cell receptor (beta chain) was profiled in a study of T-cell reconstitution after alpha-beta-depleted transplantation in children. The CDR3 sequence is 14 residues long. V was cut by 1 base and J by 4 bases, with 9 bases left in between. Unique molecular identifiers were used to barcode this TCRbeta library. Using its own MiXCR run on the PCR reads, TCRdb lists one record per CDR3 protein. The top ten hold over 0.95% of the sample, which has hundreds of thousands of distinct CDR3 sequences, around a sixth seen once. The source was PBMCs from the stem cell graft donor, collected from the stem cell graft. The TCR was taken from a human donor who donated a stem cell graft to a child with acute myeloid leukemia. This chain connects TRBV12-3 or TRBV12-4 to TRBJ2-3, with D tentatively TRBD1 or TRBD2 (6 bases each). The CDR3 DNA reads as TGTGCCAGCAGTTTAGAGGGGGGAGCAGATACGCAGTATTTT. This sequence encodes CASSLEGGADTQYF.